This T cell receptor beta chain was observed in a study of blood T cell repertoires in COVID-19 (dated by TCRdb to 2019 to 2021). Regarding the complete study: Samples from collaborators originated in the United States, Italy and Spain and spanned both the acute and convalescent phases of COVID-19. The prospective study material was composed of cDNA or gDNA derived from T cells, B-cell-depleted T cells, or PBMCs. Subjects who had been exposed to COVID-19, were actively infected with it, or had recovered from it provided the deeply sampled blood TCRbeta repertoires that made up the dataset. The repertoires were released in a freely available public database intended as a resource for research on the immune response to SARS-CoV-2. Samples were obtained from the ongoing ImmuneRACE study (first 160 participants) and from some 1,300 subjects provided by 6 global collaborators. A de-identified subject ID, COVID-19 status, age in years and sex were almost always included in the sample metadata. HLA class I and class II types, where available, came from metadata supplied by the sample provider rather than from assay-based typing.

Paper-wide results and their limitations: The quantity of clinical and demographic metadata differed by source and by participant and was supplied without curation.

The collaborating institutions used their own protocols to collect whole blood in K2EDTA tubes. For TCRbeta analysis, collaborators shipped samples as frozen whole blood, isolated PBMCs, or DNA extracted from either of those sample types. In regard to this clone: The specificity of this receptor is unknown. Base qualities were left out, and no much larger clone turns up one base away.

V gives up 4 bases and J gives up 4 bases, and the segment between their germline ends measures 14 bases. From a lookup of the germline V gene (reference sequence), CDR1 and CDR2 are GTSNPN and SVGIG. The CDR3 has 13 amino acids, counting the end cysteine and phenylalanine. CDR3 DNA only is kept here, 39 bases in frame from base 1. TCRbeta CDR3 regions were amplified from genomic DNA using the immunoSEQ Assay, a bias-controlled multiplex PCR. Concerning the study's data processing: Nucleated cell counts per sample were estimated from amplification of reference gene primers within the assay. To quantify the absolute abundance of each unique TCRbeta CDR3 rearrangement, sequence reads were collapsed and filtered. For each sample, productive Simpson clonality was calculated as the square root of Simpson's diversity index over productive rearrangements. Imported from immuneACCESS, the table was reduced by TCRdb to in-frame sequences with V and J called. These copies leave out some clones; in studies compared against another copy, an unresolved V gene accounts for under half, and the cause of the remainder is not known. V, J and clone size derive from that table, while D and trimming were established from the DNA sequence. The sample includes more than 200,000 clones, with approximately 87% observed a single time. Of the sample, roughly 2.4% falls within the top ten clones.

Sequenced: peripheral blood. The source of this sequence is a woman aged 45-59 years with acute or convalescent COVID-19. The chain couples TRBV30 to TRBJ2-7; the D gene remains uncertain. The sequence in DNA is TGTGCCTGGACGTTGCGTTACGGTTACGAGCAGTACTTC. Its product reads: CAWTLRYGYEQYF. With the rest looked up from the reference TRBV30 and TRBJ2-7 genes rather than sequenced, the full variable domain is SQTIHQWPATLVQPVGSPLSLECTVEGTSNPNLYWYRQAAGRGLQLLFYSVGIGQISSEVPQNLSASRPQDRQFILSSKKLLLSDSGFYLCAWTLRYGYEQYFGPGTRLTVT.